The 5 T cell receptor beta chains reported below all come from one sample, sequenced in a study of cytomegalovirus exposure and HLA in healthy donors. Amplification used 60 Vbeta primers and 13 Jbeta primers. Assay used: immunoSEQ multiplex PCR; TCRdb lists only in-frame clones, some missing. The repertoire holds 130,000 to 150,000 clones, with 75% to 90% as singletons. Input material: PBMCs. These receptors came from a woman aged 30 to 39 in good health and CMV-seronegative.

The chain joins TRBV28 to TRBJ2-7; 9 bases align to TRBD1. This CDR3 has 13 amino acids. Germline-derived CDR1 and CDR2 are MDHEN and SYDVKM. J lost 5 bases, V lost 6 bases, and 5 bases had no gene match. The CDR3 DNA is TGTGCCAGCAGATTGACAGGGGGAGACGAGCAGTACTTC. The encoded protein is CASRLTGGDEQYF.

V gene TRBV6-1 combines with J gene TRBJ2-7, with a weak D call TRBD2 (5 bases). V was clipped by 7 bases and J by 0 bases, with 13 bases between them. The germline gives CDR1 MNHNS, CDR2 SASEGT. The CDR3 totals 14 residues. The CDR3 spells CASTTLGSSYEQYF. CDR3 bases: TGTGCCAGCACCACTCTGGGGAGCTCCTACGAGCAGTACTTC.

The rearrangement uses TRBV19 and TRBJ1-2; 7 positions agree with TRBD1. CDR1 LNHDA and CDR2 SQIVND come from the germline V gene (reference sequence). J lost 5 bases, V lost 7 bases, and 7 bases had no gene match. The CDR3 consists of 13 residues. CDR3 DNA sequence: TGTGCCAGTACCCGGGACAGCTCTTATGGCTACACCTTC. This sequence encodes CASTRDSSYGYTF.

V and J are TRBV25-1 and TRBJ2-1, with D possibly being TRBD1 (6 bases). V dropped 6 bases and J dropped 10 bases, with 10 bases sitting between them. The germline gives CDR1 MGHDK, CDR2 SYGVNS. CDR3 size: 11 residues. In nucleotides, the CDR3 is TGTGCCAGCAGAGGGGGAGCCGAGCAGTTCTTC. Translating it yields CASRGGAEQFF.

About this clone itself: An end of the junction differs from the germline gene, which may be a read error. The chain recombines TRBV7-6 with TRBJ1-1, with 9 bases aligning to TRBD1. This CDR3 is built from 16 residues. The germline gives CDR1 SGHVS, CDR2 FNYEAQ. The CDR3 DNA sequence: TGTGCCAGCAGCAAATACAGGGGGCGTTTTGACACTGAAGTTTTCTTT. It translates to CASSKYRGRFDTEVFF.